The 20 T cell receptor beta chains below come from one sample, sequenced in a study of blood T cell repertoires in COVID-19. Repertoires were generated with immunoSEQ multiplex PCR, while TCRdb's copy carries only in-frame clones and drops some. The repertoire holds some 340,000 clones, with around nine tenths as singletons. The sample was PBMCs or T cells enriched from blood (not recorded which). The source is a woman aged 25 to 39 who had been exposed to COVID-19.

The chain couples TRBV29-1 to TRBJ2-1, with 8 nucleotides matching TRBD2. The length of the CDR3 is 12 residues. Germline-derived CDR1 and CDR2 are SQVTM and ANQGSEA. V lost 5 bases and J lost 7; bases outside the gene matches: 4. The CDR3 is CSVRGGQNEQFF. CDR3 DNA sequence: TGCAGCGTTCGCGGGGGGCAGAATGAGCAGTTCTTC.

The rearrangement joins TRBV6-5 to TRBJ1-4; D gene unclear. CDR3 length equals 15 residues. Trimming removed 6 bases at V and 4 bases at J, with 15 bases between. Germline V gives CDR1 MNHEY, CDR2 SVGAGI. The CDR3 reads CASSRPGGINEKLFF. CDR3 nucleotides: TGTGCCAGCAGCCGCCCCGGAGGGATTAATGAAAAACTGTTTTTT.

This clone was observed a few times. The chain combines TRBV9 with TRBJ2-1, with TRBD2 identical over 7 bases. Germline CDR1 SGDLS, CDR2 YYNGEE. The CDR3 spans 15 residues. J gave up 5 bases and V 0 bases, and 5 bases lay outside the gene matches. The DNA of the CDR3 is TGTGCCAGCAGCGTAGGCGGGGGAAGCAACAATGAGCAGTTCTTC. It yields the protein CASSVGGGSNNEQFF.

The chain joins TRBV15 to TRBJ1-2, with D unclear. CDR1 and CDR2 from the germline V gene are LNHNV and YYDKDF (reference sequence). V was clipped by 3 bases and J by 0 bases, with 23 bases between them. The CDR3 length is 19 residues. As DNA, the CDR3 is TGTGCCACCAGCAGGGACTATGTGAGTCCCCTTTACCCTAACTATGGCTACACCTTC. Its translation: CATSRDYVSPLYPNYGYTF.

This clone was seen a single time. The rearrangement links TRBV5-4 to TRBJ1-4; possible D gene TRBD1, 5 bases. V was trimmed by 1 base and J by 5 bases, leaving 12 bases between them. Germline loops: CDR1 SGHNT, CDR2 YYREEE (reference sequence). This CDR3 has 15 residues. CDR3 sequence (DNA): TGTGCCAGCAGCTTGAACAATGGGGCAAATGAAAAACTGTTTTTT. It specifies CASSLNNGANEKLFF.

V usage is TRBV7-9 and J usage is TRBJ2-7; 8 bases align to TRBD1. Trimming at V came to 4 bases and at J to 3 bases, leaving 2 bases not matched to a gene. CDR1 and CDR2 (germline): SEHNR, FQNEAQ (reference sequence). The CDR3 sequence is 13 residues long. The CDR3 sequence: CASSSGQVYEQYF. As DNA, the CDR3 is TGTGCCAGCAGCTCGGGACAGGTCTACGAGCAGTACTTC. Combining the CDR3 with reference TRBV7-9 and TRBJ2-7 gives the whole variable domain DTGVSQNPRHKITKRGQNVTFRCDPISEHNRLYWYRQTLGQGPEFLTYFQNEAQLEKSRLLSDRFSAERPKGSFSTLEIQRTEQGDSAMYLCASSSGQVYEQYFGPGTRLTVT.

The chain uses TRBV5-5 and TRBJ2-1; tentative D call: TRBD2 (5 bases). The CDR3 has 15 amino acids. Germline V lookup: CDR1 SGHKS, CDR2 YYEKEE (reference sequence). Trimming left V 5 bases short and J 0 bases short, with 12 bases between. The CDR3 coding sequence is TGTGCCAGCAGGAACGAGGGTAGCTCCTACAATGAGCAGTTCTTC. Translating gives CASRNEGSSYNEQFF.

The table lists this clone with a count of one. The CDR3 here is CASRDTGPLRNEQFF. The CDR3 nucleotides read TGTGCCAGCAGAGACACAGGACCCCTTCGCAATGAGCAGTTCTTC. The chain employs TRBV2 and TRBJ2-1, with a tentative D call TRBD1 (5 bases). Trimming stripped 6 bases from V and 6 bases from J, with 18 bases between. Germline-derived CDR1 and CDR2 are SNHLY and FYNNEI. The CDR3 runs 15 residues.

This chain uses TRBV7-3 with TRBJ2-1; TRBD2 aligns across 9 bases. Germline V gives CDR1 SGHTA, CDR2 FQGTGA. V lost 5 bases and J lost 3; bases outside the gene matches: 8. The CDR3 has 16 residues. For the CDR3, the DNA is TGTGCCAGCAGCACATATAGCGGGGGTATCTACAATGAGCAGTTCTTC. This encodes CASSTYSGGIYNEQFF.

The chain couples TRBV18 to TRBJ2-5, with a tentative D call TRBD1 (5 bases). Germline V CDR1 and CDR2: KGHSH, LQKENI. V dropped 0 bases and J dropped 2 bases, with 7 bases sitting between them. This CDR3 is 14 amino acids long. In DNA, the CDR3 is TGTGCCAGCTCACCACCCCCAGGGCAAGAGACCCAGTACTTC. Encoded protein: CASSPPPGQETQYF.

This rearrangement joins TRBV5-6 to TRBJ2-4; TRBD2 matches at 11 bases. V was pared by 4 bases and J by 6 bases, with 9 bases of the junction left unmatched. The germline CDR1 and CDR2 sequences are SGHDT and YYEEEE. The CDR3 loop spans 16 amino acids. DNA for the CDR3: TGTGCCAGCAGCAGCCTCGACGGACTAGCGGGAAACATTCAGTACTTC. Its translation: CASSSLDGLAGNIQYF.

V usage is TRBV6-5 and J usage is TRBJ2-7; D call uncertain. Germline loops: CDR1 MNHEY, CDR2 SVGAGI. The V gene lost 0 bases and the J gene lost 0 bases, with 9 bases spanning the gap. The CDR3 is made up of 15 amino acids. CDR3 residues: CASSYSSGFSYEQYF. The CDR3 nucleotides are TGTGCCAGCAGTTACTCTTCCGGGTTCTCCTACGAGCAGTACTTC.

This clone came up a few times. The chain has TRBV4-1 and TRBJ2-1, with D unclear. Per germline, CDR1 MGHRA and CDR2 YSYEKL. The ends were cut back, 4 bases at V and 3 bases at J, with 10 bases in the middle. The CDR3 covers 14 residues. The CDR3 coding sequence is TGCGCCAGCAGCCCACAGACCTACTACAATGAGCAGTTCTTC. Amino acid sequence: CASSPQTYYNEQFF.

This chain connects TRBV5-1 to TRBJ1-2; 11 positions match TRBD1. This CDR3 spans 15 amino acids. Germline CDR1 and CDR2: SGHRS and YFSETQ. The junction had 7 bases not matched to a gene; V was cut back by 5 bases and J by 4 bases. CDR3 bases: TGCGCCAGCAGAAGGACAGGGGGCGGTGGCTATGGCTACACCTTC. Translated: CASRRTGGGGYGYTF.

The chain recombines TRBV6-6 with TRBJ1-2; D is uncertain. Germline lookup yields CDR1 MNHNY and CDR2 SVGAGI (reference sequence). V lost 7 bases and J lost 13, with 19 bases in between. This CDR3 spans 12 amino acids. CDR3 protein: CASTRLGVVGTF. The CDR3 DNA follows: TGTGCCAGCACCCGACTAGGCGTCGTGGGCACCTTC.

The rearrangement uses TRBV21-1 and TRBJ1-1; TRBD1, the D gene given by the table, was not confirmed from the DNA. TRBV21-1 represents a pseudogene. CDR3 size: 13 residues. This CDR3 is CASSKADSTEAFF. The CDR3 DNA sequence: TGTGCCAGCAGCAAAGCGGACAGTACTGAAGCTTTCTTT.

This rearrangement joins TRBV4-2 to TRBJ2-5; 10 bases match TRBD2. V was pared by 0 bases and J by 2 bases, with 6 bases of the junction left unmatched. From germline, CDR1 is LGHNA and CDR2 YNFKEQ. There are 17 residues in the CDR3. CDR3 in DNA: TGTGCCAGCAGCCAAGAAGCTAGCGGGGGACAACAAGAGACCCAGTACTTC. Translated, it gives CASSQEASGGQQETQYF.

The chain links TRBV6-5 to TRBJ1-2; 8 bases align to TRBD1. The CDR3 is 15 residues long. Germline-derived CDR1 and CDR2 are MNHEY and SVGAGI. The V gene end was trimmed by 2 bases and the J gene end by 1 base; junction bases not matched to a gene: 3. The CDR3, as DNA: TGTGCCAGCAGTTACAGGACAGGGAGTAACTATGGCTACACCTTC. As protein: CASSYRTGSNYGYTF.

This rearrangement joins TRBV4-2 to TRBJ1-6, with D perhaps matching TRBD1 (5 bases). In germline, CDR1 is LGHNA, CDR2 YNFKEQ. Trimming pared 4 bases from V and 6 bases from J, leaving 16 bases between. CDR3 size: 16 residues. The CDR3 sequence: CASSRPGGGANSPLHF. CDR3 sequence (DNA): TGTGCCAGCAGCCGTCCCGGGGGGGGAGCTAATTCACCCCTCCACTTT.

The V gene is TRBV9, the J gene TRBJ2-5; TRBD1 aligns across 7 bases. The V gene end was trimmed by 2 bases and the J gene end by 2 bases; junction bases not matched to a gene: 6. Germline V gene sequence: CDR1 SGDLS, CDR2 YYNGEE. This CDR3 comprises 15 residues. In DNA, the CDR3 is TGTGCCAGCAGCGTCGGGGACAGACATCAAGAGACCCAGTACTTC. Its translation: CASSVGDRHQETQYF. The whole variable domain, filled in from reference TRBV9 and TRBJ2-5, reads DSGVTQTPKHLITATGQRVTLRCSPRSGDLSVYWYQQSLDQGLQFLIQYYNGEERAKGNILERFSAQQFPDLHSELNLSSLELGDSALYFCASSVGDRHQETQYFGPGTRLLVL.